This T cell receptor beta chain was identified in a study of T cell changes during pregnancy in multiple sclerosis. Per germline, CDR1 MNHNS and CDR2 SASEGT. This CDR3 contains 16 residues. J lost 2 bases, V lost 0 bases, and 6 bases had no gene match. Sequencing used immunoSEQ multiplex PCR; TCRdb keeps in-frame clones, though not all of them. The sample lists fewer than 70,000 clones, 85% to 95% occurring once. The V gene is TRBV6-1, the J gene TRBJ1-2; TRBD1 matches at 7 bases. Sequenced material: CD8+ T cells from peripheral blood mononuclear cells, taken in the third trimester of pregnancy. This clonotype was obtained from a female donor in good health, enrolled as a control in a pregnancy study. In DNA form, the CDR3 reads TGTGCCAGCAGTGAAGCATCAGGGGGATTCAACTATGGCTACACCTTC. Translation gives CASSEASGGFNYGYTF.